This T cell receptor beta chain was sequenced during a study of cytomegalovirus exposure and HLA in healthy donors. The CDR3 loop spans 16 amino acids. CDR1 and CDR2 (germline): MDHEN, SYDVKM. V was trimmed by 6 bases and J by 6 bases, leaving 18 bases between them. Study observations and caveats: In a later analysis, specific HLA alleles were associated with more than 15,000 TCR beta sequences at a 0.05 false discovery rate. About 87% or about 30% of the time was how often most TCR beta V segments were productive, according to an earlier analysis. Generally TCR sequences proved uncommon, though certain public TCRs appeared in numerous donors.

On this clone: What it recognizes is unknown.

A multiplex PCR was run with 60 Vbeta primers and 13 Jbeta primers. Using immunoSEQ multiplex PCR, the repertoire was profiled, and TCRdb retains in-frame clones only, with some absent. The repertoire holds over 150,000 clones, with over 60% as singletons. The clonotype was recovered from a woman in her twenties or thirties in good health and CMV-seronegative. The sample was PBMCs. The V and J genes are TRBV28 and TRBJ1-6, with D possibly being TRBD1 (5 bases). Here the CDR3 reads CASSYHEGVGNSPLHF. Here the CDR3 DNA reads TGTGCCAGCAGCTACCATGAAGGGGTGGGTAATTCACCCCTCCACTTT.